Listed here are 21 T cell receptor beta chains from one sample, sequenced in a study of T cell responses to AZD1222 COVID-19 vaccine (dated by TCRdb to the early 2020s). Libraries were constructed by the immunoSEQ multiplex PCR assay. Held by TCRdb, this immuneACCESS table contains in-frame sequences only and omits some clones. Under half of the omission traces to an unresolved V gene where checked; the cause of the rest is unknown. This sample holds almost 80,000 clones; about 90% were observed only once. Together, the top ten hold roughly a quarter of the sample. The sample's time point, from its label and the paper: baseline before first vaccination. The sequencing used peripheral blood, collected on day 0 of AZD1222 vaccination. The source is an adult in good health.

CDR3 sequence (DNA): TGCAGTGCAAGTAGGGGGCAAGATACGCAGTATTTT. Protein: CSASRGQDTQYF. The chain recombines TRBV20-1 with TRBJ2-3; the match to TRBD1 covers 7 bases. Germline CDR1 and CDR2: DFQATT and SNEGSKA (reference sequence). The CDR3 is made up of 12 amino acids. Losses at the gene ends were 6 bases for V and 5 bases for J; bases not matched to a gene: 5.

The chain is built from TRBV28 and TRBJ2-3; D unresolved. The CDR3 has 13 residues. The ends were cut back, 8 bases at V and 0 bases at J, with 9 bases in the middle. The V gene's germline CDR1 is MDHEN and CDR2 SYDVKM. The CDR3 sequence is CASGLTSTDTQYF. DNA of the CDR3: TGTGCCAGCGGCTTAACGAGCACAGATACGCAGTATTTT.

The chain carries TRBV18 and TRBJ1-1; 8 nucleotides line up with TRBD1. The junction had 7 bases not matched to a gene; V was cut back by 5 bases and J by 8 bases. This CDR3 contains 13 residues. Germline CDR1 is KGHSH and CDR2 is LQKENI. CDR3 sequence reads: CASSSDREREAFF. CDR3 sequence (DNA): TGTGCCAGCTCATCGGACAGGGAGAGGGAAGCTTTCTTT.

This clone has a single count. The V call is TRBV5-4, the J call TRBJ1-2; D is undetermined. Per germline, CDR1 SGHNT and CDR2 YYREEE (reference sequence). The CDR3 sequence is 14 residues long. The V gene lost 0 bases and the J gene lost 4 bases, with 10 bases spanning the gap. DNA for the CDR3: TGTGCCAGCAGCTTGGATCTCGCGGCCTATGGCTACACCTTC. Its protein product is CASSLDLAAYGYTF.

V and J are TRBV18 and TRBJ2-7, with a possible D match to TRBD1 (5 bases). Trimming shortened V by 6 bases and J by 0 bases, and 15 bases separated the two germline ends. Germline CDR1 is KGHSH and CDR2 is LQKENI. There are 15 residues in the CDR3. The CDR3 sequence is CASSIEQDNSYEQYF. CDR3 coding DNA: TGTGCCAGCTCCATCGAACAGGATAACTCCTACGAGCAGTACTTC.

CDR3 in amino acids: CASSSGTENSPLHF. In nucleotides, the CDR3 is TGTGCCAGCAGCTCCGGGACAGAGAATTCACCCCTCCACTTT. The V and J genes are TRBV7-9 and TRBJ1-6; 7 bases map to TRBD1. Germline values: CDR1 SEHNR, CDR2 FQNEAQ (reference sequence). The CDR3 loop spans 14 amino acids. Unmatched junction bases numbered 4, after V lost 4 bases and J lost 7 bases. The full variable domain, its missing parts supplied by reference TRBV7-9 and TRBJ1-6, is DTGVSQNPRHKITKRGQNVTFRCDPISEHNRLYWYRQTLGQGPEFLTYFQNEAQLEKSRLLSDRFSAERPKGSFSTLEIQRTEQGDSAMYLCASSSGTENSPLHFGNGTRLTVT.

The chain joins TRBV11-2 to TRBJ2-3, with 7 positions matching TRBD1. The CDR3 sequence is 13 residues long. The germline CDR1 and CDR2 sequences are SGHAT and FQNNGV. The V and J ends lost 7 bases and 1 base, in that order; junction bases with no gene match: 2. The DNA for the CDR3 is TGTGCCAGCAACGGACAGGGCACAGATACGCAGTATTTT. Its translation is CASNGQGTDTQYF.

The chain links TRBV18 to TRBJ1-1, with D possibly matching TRBD1 (6 bases). This CDR3 comprises 15 residues. The germline CDR1 and CDR2 sequences are KGHSH and LQKENI. V was shortened by 4 bases and J by 2 bases, with 14 bases between the two germline ends. Here the CDR3 DNA reads TGTGCCAGCTCACTGGGGAACAGGGTAAACACTGAAGCTTTCTTT. This sequence encodes CASSLGNRVNTEAFF. The full variable domain, its missing parts supplied by reference TRBV18 and TRBJ1-1, is NAGVMQNPRHLVRRRGQEARLRCSPMKGHSHVYWYRQLPEEGLKFMVYLQKENIIDESGMPKERFSAEFPKEGPSILRIQQVVRGDSAAYFCASSLGNRVNTEAFFGQGTRLTVV.

This rearrangement joins TRBV7-9 to TRBJ2-1; 11 positions match TRBD2. This CDR3 spans 15 amino acids. Germline trimming cut 3 bases from V and 8 bases from J; bases unmatched to any gene: 6. Germline V gene sequence: CDR1 SEHNR, CDR2 FQNEAQ (reference sequence). The CDR3 DNA follows: TGTGCCAGCAGCTTTACGGCTAGCGGGAGGTATGAGCAGTTCTTC. It specifies CASSFTASGRYEQFF.

The chain carries TRBV19 and TRBJ1-1; D gene unclear. The CDR3 is made up of 14 amino acids. V was shortened by 7 bases and J by 1 base, with 13 bases between the two germline ends. The V gene's germline CDR1 is LNHDA and CDR2 SQIVND (reference sequence). CDR3 amino acids: CASIAVAQNTEAFF. In DNA, the CDR3 is TGTGCCAGTATCGCTGTGGCACAGAACACTGAAGCTTTCTTT.

The J gene is TRBJ2-7, the V gene TRBV27; TRBD1 matches 8 bases. This CDR3 region has 14 residues. Per germline, CDR1 MNHEY and CDR2 SMNVEV (reference sequence). Here the CDR3 DNA reads TGTGTCACCGCGGACAGGGCGCACTCCTACGAGCAGTACTTC. Its translation is CVTADRAHSYEQYF.

This clone was observed once. The chain combines TRBV19 with TRBJ1-5; D remains unclear. The germline V and J ends were trimmed by 0 bases and 0 bases, with 6 bases remaining between them. The CDR3 has 15 residues. Germline assignment: CDR1 LNHDA and CDR2 SQIVND (reference sequence). The CDR3 nucleotides are TGTGCCAGTAGTATAGAAGGTAATAGCAATCAGCCCCAGCATTTT. It specifies CASSIEGNSNQPQHF.

This sequence joins TRBV14 and TRBJ2-7, with D hard to call. Trimming removed 4 bases from V and 3 bases from J, with 7 bases in between. In germline, CDR1 is SGHDN, CDR2 FVKESK. CDR3 length: 12 residues. CDR3 bases: TGTGCCAGCAGCCGACACAACTACGAGCAGTACTTC. Translation gives CASSRHNYEQYF.

This clone was observed once. The chain is built from TRBV7-3 and TRBJ2-1; D uncertain. The CDR3 contains 13 residues. CDR1 SGHTA and CDR2 FQGTGA come from the germline V gene. Trimming removed 1 base from V and 5 bases from J, with 6 bases in between. The CDR3 nucleotides are TGTGCCAGCAGCTTAATGGTGAACAATGAGCAGTTCTTC. Its translation is CASSLMVNNEQFF.

The chain links TRBV4-2 to TRBJ2-1; perhaps TRBD2 as D (5 bases). The CDR3 is 17 residues long. The V gene's germline CDR1 is LGHNA and CDR2 YNFKEQ. The V end was cut by 5 bases, the J end by 6 bases, with 23 bases between. Here the CDR3 reads CASSDRRLAEVSNEQFF. For the CDR3, the DNA is TGTGCCAGCAGCGACCGAAGGCTAGCCGAAGTTTCCAATGAGCAGTTCTTC.

CDR3 DNA: TGTGCCAGCTCACCACTTCAGGGTGGGGCTTTCTTT. Encoded protein: CASSPLQGGAFF. V is TRBV18 and J is TRBJ1-1; TRBD1 might be the D (5 bases). Germline V lookup: CDR1 KGHSH, CDR2 LQKENI. There are 12 residues in the CDR3. The V and J ends lost 1 base and 11 bases respectively, with 11 bases between them.

V and J are TRBV7-2 and TRBJ1-1; 7 bases agree with TRBD1. J was trimmed by 1 base and V by 1 base; bases with no gene match: 15. Germline values: CDR1 SGHTA, CDR2 FQGNSA. The CDR3 covers 19 residues. The CDR3 bases are TGTGCCAGCAGCTTAGTTAGGAGGGGGCCGGGAGTCCGGAACACTGAAGCTTTCTTT. Translating gives CASSLVRRGPGVRNTEAFF.

The chain is built from TRBV7-6 and TRBJ2-2; D might be TRBD1 (5 bases). This CDR3 has 16 amino acids. Trimming pared 2 bases from V and 0 bases from J, leaving 10 bases between. Germline CDR1 reads SGHVS; CDR2 reads FNYEAQ. DNA for the CDR3: TGTGCCAGCAGCTTAACCGGACAAGCGAACACCGGGGAGCTGTTTTTT. Translating it yields CASSLTGQANTGELFF.

The chain couples TRBV7-3 to TRBJ1-1; D ambiguous. The germline CDR1 and CDR2 sequences are SGHTA and FQGTGA. Trimming took 0 bases from V and 3 from J, leaving 5 bases between them. This CDR3 is built from 13 residues. CDR3 residues: CASSLTEDTEAFF. CDR3 nucleotide sequence: TGTGCCAGCAGCTTAACAGAGGACACTGAAGCTTTCTTT.

The CDR3: CSASQGVDYGYTF. The DNA of the CDR3 is TGCAGTGCTAGTCAGGGGGTAGACTATGGCTACACCTTC. The chain carries TRBV20-1 and TRBJ1-2, with 7 bases identical to TRBD1. This CDR3 has 13 residues. V lost 3 bases, J lost 3 bases, and 4 bases stayed unmatched. Germline CDR1 reads DFQATT; CDR2 reads SNEGSKA (reference sequence).

This chain uses TRBV28 with TRBJ1-2, with D perhaps matching TRBD1 (5 bases). In germline, CDR1 is MDHEN, CDR2 SYDVKM. The CDR3 runs to 13 residues. The V end lost 5 bases, the J end lost 5 bases, and 12 bases lay between the germline ends. The CDR3 is CASSERGVYGYTF. The CDR3 DNA follows: TGTGCCAGCAGTGAAAGAGGGGTTTATGGCTACACCTTC.